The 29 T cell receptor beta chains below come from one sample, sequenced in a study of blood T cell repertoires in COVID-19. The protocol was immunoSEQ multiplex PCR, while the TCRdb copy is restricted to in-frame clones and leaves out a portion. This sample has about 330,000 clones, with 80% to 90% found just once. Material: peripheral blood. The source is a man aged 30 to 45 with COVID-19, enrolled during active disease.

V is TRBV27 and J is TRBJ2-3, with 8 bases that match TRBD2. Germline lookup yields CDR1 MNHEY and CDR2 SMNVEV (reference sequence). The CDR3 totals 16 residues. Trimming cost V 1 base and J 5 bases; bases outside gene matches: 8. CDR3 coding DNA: TGTGCCAGCAGTTTATTACTAGCGGCACGAGTAGATACGCAGTATTTT. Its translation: CASSLLLAARVDTQYF.

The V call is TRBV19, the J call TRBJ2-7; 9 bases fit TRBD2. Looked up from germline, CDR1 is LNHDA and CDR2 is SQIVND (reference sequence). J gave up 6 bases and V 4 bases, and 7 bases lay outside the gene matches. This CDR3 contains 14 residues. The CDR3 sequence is CASSTGTSIFEQYF. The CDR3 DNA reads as TGTGCCAGTAGTACTGGGACTAGCATCTTCGAGCAGTACTTC.

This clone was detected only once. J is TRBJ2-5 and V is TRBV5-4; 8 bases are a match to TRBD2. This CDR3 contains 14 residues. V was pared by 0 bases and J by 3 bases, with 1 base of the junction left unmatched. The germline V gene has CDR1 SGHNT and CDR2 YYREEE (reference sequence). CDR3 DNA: TGTGCCAGCAGCTTGGGCGGGGGGAAAGAGACCCAGTACTTC. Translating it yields CASSLGGGKETQYF. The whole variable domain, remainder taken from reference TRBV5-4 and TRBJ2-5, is ETGVTQSPTHLIKTRGQQVTLRCSSQSGHNTVSWYQQALGQGPQFIFQYYREEENGRGNFPPRFSGLQFPNYSSELNVNALELDDSALYLCASSLGGGKETQYFGPGTRLLVL.

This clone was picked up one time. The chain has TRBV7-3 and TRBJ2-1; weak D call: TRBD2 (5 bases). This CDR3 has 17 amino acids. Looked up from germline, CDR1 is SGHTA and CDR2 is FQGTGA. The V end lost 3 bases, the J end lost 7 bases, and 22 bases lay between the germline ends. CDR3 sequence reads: CASSLYSADLRGNEQFF. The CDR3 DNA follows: TGTGCCAGCAGCTTGTACTCAGCGGACCTCCGGGGTAATGAGCAGTTCTTC.

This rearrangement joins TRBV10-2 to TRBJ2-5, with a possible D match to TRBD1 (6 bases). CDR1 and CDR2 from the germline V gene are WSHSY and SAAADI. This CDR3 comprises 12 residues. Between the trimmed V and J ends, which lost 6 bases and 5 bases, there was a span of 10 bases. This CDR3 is CASRQGLETQYF. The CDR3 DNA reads TGCGCCAGCAGACAGGGCCTGGAGACCCAGTACTTC.

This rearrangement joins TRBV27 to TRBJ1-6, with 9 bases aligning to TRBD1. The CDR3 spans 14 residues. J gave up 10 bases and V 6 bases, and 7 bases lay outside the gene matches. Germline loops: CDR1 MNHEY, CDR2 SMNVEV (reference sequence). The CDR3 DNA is TGTGCCAGCAGAAGGGACAGGGTAGGGTCACCCCTCCACTTT. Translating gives CASRRDRVGSPLHF.

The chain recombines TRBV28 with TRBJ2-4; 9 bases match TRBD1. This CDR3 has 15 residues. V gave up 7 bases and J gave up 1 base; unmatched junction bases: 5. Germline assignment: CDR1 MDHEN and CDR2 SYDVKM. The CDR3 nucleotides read TGTGCCAGCACGGACAGGGGAAGGGCCAAAAACATTCAGTACTTC. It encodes CASTDRGRAKNIQYF. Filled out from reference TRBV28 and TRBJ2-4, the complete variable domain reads DVKVTQSSRYLVKRTGEKVFLECVQDMDHENMFWYRQDPGLGLRLIYFSYDVKMKEKGDIPEGYSVSREKKERFSLILESASTNQTSMYLCASTDRGRAKNIQYFGAGTRLSVL.

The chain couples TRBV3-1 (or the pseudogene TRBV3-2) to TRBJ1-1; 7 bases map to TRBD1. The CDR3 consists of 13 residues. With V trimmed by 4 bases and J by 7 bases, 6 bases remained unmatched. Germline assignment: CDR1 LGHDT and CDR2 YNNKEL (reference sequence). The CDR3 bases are TGTGCCAGCAGCCTGACAGGGCCGGGTGAAGCTTTCTTT. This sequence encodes CASSLTGPGEAFF.

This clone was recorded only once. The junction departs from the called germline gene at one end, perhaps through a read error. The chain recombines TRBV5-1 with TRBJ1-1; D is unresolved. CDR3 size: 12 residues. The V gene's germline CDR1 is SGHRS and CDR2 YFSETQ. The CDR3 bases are TGCGCCAGCCGCTCAGCGAACACTGAGGCTTTCTTT. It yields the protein CASRSANTEAFF.

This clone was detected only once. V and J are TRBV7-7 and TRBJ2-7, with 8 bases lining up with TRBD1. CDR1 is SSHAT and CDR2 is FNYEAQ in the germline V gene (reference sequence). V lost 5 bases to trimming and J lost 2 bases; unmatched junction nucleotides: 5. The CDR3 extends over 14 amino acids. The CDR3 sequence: CASSAGQGPYEQYF. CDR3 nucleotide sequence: TGTGCCAGCAGCGCAGGACAGGGCCCCTACGAGCAGTACTTC.

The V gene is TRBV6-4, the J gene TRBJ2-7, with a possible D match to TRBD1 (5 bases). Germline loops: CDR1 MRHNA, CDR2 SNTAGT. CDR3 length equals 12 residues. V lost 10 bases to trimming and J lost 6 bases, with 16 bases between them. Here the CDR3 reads CATQGQYGEQYF. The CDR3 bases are TGTGCCACCCAGGGCCAGTACGGCGAGCAGTACTTC.

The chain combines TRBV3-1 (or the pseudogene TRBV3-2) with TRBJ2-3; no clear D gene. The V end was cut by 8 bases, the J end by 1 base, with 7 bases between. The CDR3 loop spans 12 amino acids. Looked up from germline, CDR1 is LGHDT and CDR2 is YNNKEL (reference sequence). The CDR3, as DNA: TGTGCCAGCGGGCCGGGCACAGATACGCAGTATTTT. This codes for CASGPGTDTQYF.

CDR3 nucleotides: TGCAGCGTTACCAGGGGGACAGAATATGGAGCTTTCTTT. It codes for CSVTRGTEYGAFF. The chain combines TRBV29-1 with TRBJ1-1, with 7 bases fitting TRBD1. Per the germline V gene, CDR1 is SQVTM and CDR2 is ANQGSEA. CDR3 length equals 13 residues. The ends lost 5 bases at V and 10 bases at J; junction bases unmatched: 13.

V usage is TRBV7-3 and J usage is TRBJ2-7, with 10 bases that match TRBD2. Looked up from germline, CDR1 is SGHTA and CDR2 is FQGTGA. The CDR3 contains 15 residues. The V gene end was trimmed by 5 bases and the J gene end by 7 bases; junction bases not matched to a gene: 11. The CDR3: CASSPELAGSSEQYF. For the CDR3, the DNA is TGTGCCAGCAGCCCTGAACTAGCGGGGTCCTCTGAGCAGTACTTC.

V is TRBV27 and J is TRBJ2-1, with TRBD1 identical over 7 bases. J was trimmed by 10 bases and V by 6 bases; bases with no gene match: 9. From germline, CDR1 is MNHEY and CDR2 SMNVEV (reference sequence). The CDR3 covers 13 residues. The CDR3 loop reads CASSIYRGREQFF. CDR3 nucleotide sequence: TGTGCCAGCAGCATTTACAGGGGTCGGGAGCAGTTCTTC.

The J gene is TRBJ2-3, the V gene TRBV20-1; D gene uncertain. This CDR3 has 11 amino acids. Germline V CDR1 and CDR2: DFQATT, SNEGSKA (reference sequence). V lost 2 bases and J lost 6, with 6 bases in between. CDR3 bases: TGCAGTGCTAGATCTAAGGATACGCAGTATTTT. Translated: CSARSKDTQYF.

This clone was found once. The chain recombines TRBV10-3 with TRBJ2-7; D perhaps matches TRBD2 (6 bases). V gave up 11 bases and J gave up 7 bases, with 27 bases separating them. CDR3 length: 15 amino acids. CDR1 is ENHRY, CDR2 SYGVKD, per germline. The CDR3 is CAFGAGDSPSGEQYF. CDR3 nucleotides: TGTGCCTTCGGAGCCGGGGACTCACCCTCGGGGGAGCAGTACTTC.

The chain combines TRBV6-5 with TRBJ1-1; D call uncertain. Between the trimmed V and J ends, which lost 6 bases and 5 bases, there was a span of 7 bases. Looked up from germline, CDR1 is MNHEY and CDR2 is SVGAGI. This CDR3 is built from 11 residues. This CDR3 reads CASSGGTEAFF. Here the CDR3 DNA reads TGTGCCAGCAGCGGAGGTACTGAAGCTTTCTTT.

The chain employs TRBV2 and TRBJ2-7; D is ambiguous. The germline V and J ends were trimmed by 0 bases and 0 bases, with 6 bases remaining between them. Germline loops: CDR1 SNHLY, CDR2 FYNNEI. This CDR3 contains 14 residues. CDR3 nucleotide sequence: TGTGCCAGCAGTGAAGCGATCAGCTCCTACGAGCAGTACTTC. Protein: CASSEAISSYEQYF.

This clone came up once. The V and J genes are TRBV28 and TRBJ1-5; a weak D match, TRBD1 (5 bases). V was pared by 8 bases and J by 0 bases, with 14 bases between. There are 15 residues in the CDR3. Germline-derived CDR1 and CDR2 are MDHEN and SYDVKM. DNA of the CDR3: TGTGCCAGCGGGACTCACGGGGATAGCAATCAGCCCCAGCATTTT. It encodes CASGTHGDSNQPQHF.

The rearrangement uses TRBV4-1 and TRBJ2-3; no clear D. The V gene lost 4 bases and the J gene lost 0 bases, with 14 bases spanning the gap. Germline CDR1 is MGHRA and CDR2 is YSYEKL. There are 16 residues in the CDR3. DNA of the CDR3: TGCGCCAGCAGCCCTCTCCCCTCCCCTAGCACAGATACGCAGTATTTT. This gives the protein CASSPLPSPSTDTQYF.

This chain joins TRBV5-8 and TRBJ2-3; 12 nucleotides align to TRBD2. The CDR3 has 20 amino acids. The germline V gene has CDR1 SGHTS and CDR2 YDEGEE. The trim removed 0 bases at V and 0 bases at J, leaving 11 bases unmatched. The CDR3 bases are TGTGCCAGCAGCTTGGGGCCCCGACTAGCGGGAGAGTGGAGCACAGATACGCAGTATTTT. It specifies CASSLGPRLAGEWSTDTQYF.

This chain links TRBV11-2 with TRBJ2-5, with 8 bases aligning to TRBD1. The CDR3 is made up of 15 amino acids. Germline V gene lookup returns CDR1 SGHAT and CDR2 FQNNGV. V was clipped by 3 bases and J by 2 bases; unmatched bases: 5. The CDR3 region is CASSFRTGKQETQYF. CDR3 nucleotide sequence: TGTGCCAGCAGCTTCCGGACAGGGAAGCAAGAGACCCAGTACTTC.

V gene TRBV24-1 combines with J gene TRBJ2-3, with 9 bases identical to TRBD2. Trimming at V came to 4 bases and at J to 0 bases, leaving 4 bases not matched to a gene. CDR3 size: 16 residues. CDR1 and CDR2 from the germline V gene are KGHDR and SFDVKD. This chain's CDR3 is CATSDQTSGSTDTQYF. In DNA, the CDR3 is TGTGCCACCAGTGACCAGACTAGCGGAAGCACAGATACGCAGTATTTT.

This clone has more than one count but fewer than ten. The CDR3 bases are TGTGCCAGCAGCTTAGCGATCTTAGCGGGGGGGCTACTGGAGACCCAGTACTTC. It yields the protein CASSLAILAGGLLETQYF. The chain combines TRBV7-9 with TRBJ2-5; 11 bases agree with TRBD2. This CDR3 comprises 18 residues. Germline trimming cut 0 bases from V and 5 bases from J; bases unmatched to any gene: 11. CDR1 SEHNR and CDR2 FQNEAQ come from the germline V gene (reference sequence).

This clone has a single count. CDR3: CASSQQTNYGYTF. The CDR3 DNA is TGCGCCAGCAGTCAACAGACTAACTATGGCTACACCTTC. The rearrangement joins TRBV4-3 to TRBJ1-2; no clear D. Trimming shortened V by 6 bases and J by 0 bases, and 8 bases separated the two germline ends. The CDR3 is made up of 13 amino acids. In germline, CDR1 is LGHNA, CDR2 YSLEER.

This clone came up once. The CDR3 coding sequence is TGTGCCAGCAGTTGGGGGACTAGCGGGACTTACGAGCAGTACTTC. Translation gives CASSWGTSGTYEQYF. V and J are TRBV28 and TRBJ2-7, with 13 bases aligning to TRBD2. CDR3 size: 15 residues. Germline-derived CDR1 and CDR2 are MDHEN and SYDVKM. V gave up 4 bases and J gave up 4 bases; unmatched junction bases: 4.

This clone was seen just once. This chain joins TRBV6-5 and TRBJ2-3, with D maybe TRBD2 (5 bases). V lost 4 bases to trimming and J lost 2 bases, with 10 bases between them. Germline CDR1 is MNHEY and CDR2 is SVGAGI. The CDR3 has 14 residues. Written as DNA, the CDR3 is TGTGCCAGCAGTTCTGACTACCACACAGATACGCAGTATTTT. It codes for CASSSDYHTDTQYF.

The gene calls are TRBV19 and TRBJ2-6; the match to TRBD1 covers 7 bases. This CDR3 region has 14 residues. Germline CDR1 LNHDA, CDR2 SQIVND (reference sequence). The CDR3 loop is CVRQGTPGANVLTF. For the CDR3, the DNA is TGTGTTCGACAGGGTACTCCTGGGGCCAACGTCCTGACTTTC.